These 14 T cell receptor beta chains share one sample of origin, sequenced in a study of blood T cells in healthy people across ages. Primers used in a second PCR of roughly 6 to 11 cycles were a sample-barcoded 5' primer and a J-beta primer mix. A single record per CDR3 protein comes from TCRdb applying MiXCR to the 5' RACE reads. The profile covers approximately 780,000 distinct CDR3 sequences, with roughly 26% appearing a single time and roughly 3.1% taken by the ten largest. Another study also made use of these data, one on T cells of mothers and their children.

The material sequenced was blood. The source of these receptors is a boy aged 10-17 years in good health.

The V and J genes are TRBV2 and TRBJ2-5; possibly TRBD2 for D (5 bases). The CDR3 runs to 16 residues. V was shortened by 0 bases and J by 1 base, with 12 bases between the two germline ends. The V gene's germline CDR1 is SNHLY and CDR2 FYNNEI. The CDR3 DNA reads as TGTGCCAGCAGTGAAGCCCTCGGGAAGGCCCAAGAGACCCAGTACTTC. The encoded protein is CASSEALGKAQETQYF.

This clonotype was recorded a few times. V usage is TRBV2 and J usage is TRBJ2-5; D ambiguous. The DNA end lines up better with TRBJ2-7; the J call may be wrong. This CDR3 has 13 amino acids. Germline V gene data show CDR1 as SNHLY and CDR2 as FYNNEI. The CDR3 spells CASVGALSYEQYF. CDR3 nucleotides: TGTGCCAGCGTTGGTGCGCTCTCCTACGAGCAGTACTTC.

The rearrangement joins TRBV5-1 to TRBJ2-5; D is possibly TRBD1 or TRBD2 (5 bases each). The germline V gene encodes CDR1 SGHRS and CDR2 YFSETQ. V shed 6 bases and J shed 2 bases, with 11 bases lying between them. The CDR3 covers 13 residues. This CDR3 is CASKLGVQETQYF. The CDR3 nucleotides are TGCGCCAGCAAGCTGGGGGTTCAAGAGACCCAGTACTTC.

This clonotype was detected a few times. This chain links TRBV20-1 with TRBJ2-7, with D perhaps TRBD1 or TRBD2 (6 bases each). Between the trimmed V and J ends, which lost 6 bases and 2 bases, there was a span of 17 bases. The germline gives CDR1 DFQATT, CDR2 SNEGSKA (reference sequence). The CDR3 covers 14 residues. CDR3 amino acids: CSASGRDKTYEQYF. The CDR3 DNA follows: TGCAGTGCAAGTGGGCGGGACAAAACCTACGAGCAGTACTTC.

CDR3 region: CASSLATGATRYEQYF. CDR3 in DNA: TGCGCCAGCAGCTTGGCCACGGGGGCTACCCGCTACGAGCAGTACTTC. This chain uses TRBV5-1 with TRBJ2-7; D assignment may be TRBD1 or TRBD2 (6 bases each). This CDR3 has 16 residues. Trimming left V 0 bases short and J 3 bases short, with 16 bases between. Germline V gene data show CDR1 as SGHRS and CDR2 as YFSETQ.

Points on this clonotype: No DNA is shown, since the ends of the CDR3 on it are uncertain; the CDR3 is the one TCRdb lists. V usage is TRBV27 and J usage is TRBJ2-5. The germline gives CDR1 MNHEY, CDR2 SMNVEV (reference sequence). The CDR3 length equals 13 residues, ends included. CDR3 loop: CASSSSYQETQYF.

This chain connects TRBV2 to TRBJ1-3; D is perhaps TRBD1 (5 bases). This CDR3 has 15 amino acids. Germline CDR1 SNHLY, CDR2 FYNNEI. V lost 6 bases to trimming and J lost 4 bases, with 16 bases between them. CDR3 DNA sequence: TGTGCCAGCAGGGGGACCAGTTCGGTCGGAAACACCATATATTTT. The encoded protein is CASRGTSSVGNTIYF.

The sample holds a few counts of this clonotype. This sequence joins TRBV7-2 and TRBJ2-5, with D maybe TRBD1 (5 bases). Germline CDR1 is SGHTA and CDR2 is FQGNSA. CDR3 length equals 13 residues. V gave up 5 bases and J gave up 7 bases, with 14 bases separating them. CDR3 sequence: CASSRGAVWTQYF. The CDR3 coding sequence is TGTGCCAGCAGCCGTGGGGCGGTCTGGACCCAGTACTTC. The entire variable domain, with the rest obtained from reference TRBV7-2 and TRBJ2-5, is as follows: GAGVSQSPSNKVTEKGKDVELRCDPISGHTALYWYRQSLGQGLEFLIYFQGNSAPDKSGLPSDRFSAERTGGSVSTLTIQRTQQEDSAVYLCASSRGAVWTQYFGPGTRLLVL.

The rearrangement links TRBV18 to TRBJ2-5; 8 bases match TRBD2. CDR3 length equals 17 residues. CDR1 KGHSH and CDR2 LQKENI come from the germline V gene. Unmatched junction bases numbered 14, after V lost 6 bases and J lost 2 bases. Here the CDR3 DNA reads TGTGCCAGCTCTTGCGGACCGGGACTAGGGGATCAAGAGACCCAGTACTTC. Its protein product is CASSCGPGLGDQETQYF.

CDR3 sequence reads: CASSQDPSGGTDTQYF. The CDR3 DNA is TGTGCCAGCAGCCAAGATCCAAGCGGGGGTACGGATACGCAGTATTTT. The V and J genes are TRBV3-1 and TRBJ2-3, with 8 bases aligning to TRBD2. The CDR3 extends over 16 amino acids. Trimming cost V 0 bases and J 6 bases; bases outside gene matches: 8. Germline lookup yields CDR1 LGHDT and CDR2 YNNKEL (reference sequence).

J is TRBJ2-2 and V is TRBV7-3; the match to TRBD1 covers 9 bases. This CDR3 contains 14 residues. Germline CDR1 SGHTA, CDR2 FQGTGA. The junction had 5 bases not matched to a gene; V was cut back by 7 bases and J by 5 bases. CDR3 region: CASKKQGATGELFF. The CDR3, as DNA: TGTGCCAGCAAGAAACAGGGGGCGACCGGGGAGCTGTTTTTT.

This clonotype has only a few counts. The chain combines TRBV29-1 with TRBJ2-7; D unclear. Germline CDR1 is SQVTM and CDR2 is ANQGSEA. The length of the CDR3 is 12 residues. Trimming removed 3 bases at V and 4 bases at J, with 10 bases between. CDR3 residues: CSVEMTGYEQYF. For the CDR3, the DNA is TGCAGCGTTGAGATGACTGGTTACGAGCAGTACTTC.

CDR3: CSVGQGNYNEQFF. The CDR3 DNA reads as TGCAGCGTTGGACAGGGAAATTACAATGAGCAGTTCTTC. The V and J genes are TRBV29-1 and TRBJ2-5, with 7 bases identical to TRBD1. The DNA end is a closer match to TRBJ2-1, so the J assignment may be wrong. CDR3 length: 13 amino acids. The germline V gene has CDR1 SQVTM and CDR2 ANQGSEA.

This clonotype appeared a few times. The gene calls are TRBV12-3 or TRBV12-4 and TRBJ2-3; the match to TRBD1 covers 10 bases. This CDR3 has 14 amino acids. Trimming removed 5 bases from V and 4 bases from J; junction bases left unmatched: 3. CDR3: CASSGQGEADTQYF. DNA of the CDR3: TGTGCCAGCAGTGGACAGGGGGAAGCAGATACGCAGTATTTT.